These 3 T cell receptor beta chains were all obtained from the same sample, sequenced in a study of blood T cell repertoires in COVID-19. Some clones are missing from TCRdb's copy, which holds only in-frame ones; the method was immunoSEQ multiplex PCR. This sample yields 150,000 to 200,000 clones, of which 82% are seen a single time; 11% belongs to the top ten. Material: PBMCs or T cells enriched from blood (not recorded which). These receptor sequences come from a man in his forties or fifties who had recovered from COVID-19.

The V call is TRBV6-2 or TRBV6-3, the J call TRBJ2-2; 7 bases match TRBD1. Unmatched junction bases numbered 15, after V lost 6 bases and J lost 5 bases. This CDR3 is built from 17 residues. Germline assignment: CDR1 MNHEY and CDR2 SVGEGT. The CDR3 reads CASSLGPGQGVTGELFF. For the CDR3, the DNA is TGTGCCAGCAGCCTCGGCCCGGGGCAGGGGGTAACCGGGGAGCTGTTTTTT.

The rearrangement joins TRBV13 to TRBJ2-7; 12 bases are a match to TRBD1. CDR1 is PRHDT and CDR2 is FYEKMQ in the germline V gene (reference sequence). J lost 4 bases, V lost 5 bases, and 9 bases had no gene match. The CDR3 is 16 residues long. CDR3 coding DNA: TGTGCCAGCAGCGGCCGTCGGGACAGGGGGCTTTACGAGCAGTACTTC. It translates to CASSGRRDRGLYEQYF.

This clone showed up just a few times. This chain links TRBV5-1 with TRBJ1-3, with D uncertain. V shed 0 bases and J shed 0 bases, with 10 bases lying between them. Germline V lookup: CDR1 SGHRS, CDR2 YFSETQ. The CDR3 is 16 residues long. CDR3 sequence (DNA): TGCGCCAGCAGCTTGGCCGACCAGGTCTCTGGAAACACCATATATTTT. This codes for CASSLADQVSGNTIYF.